The 24 T cell receptor beta chains given below trace back to one sample, sequenced in a study of blood T cells in healthy people across ages. A second 7 to 11 cycle PCR used barcoded and J-beta primers. TCRdb used MiXCR to reprocess the 5' RACE reads, holding one entry per CDR3 protein. This sample has fewer than 2 million distinct CDR3 sequences; approximately 39% occur once, and the top ten carry 23%. The sample consisted of blood. The receptors were gathered from a human donor in good health.

The chain employs TRBV5-6 and TRBJ2-1, with 9 bases that match TRBD1. Germline V CDR1 and CDR2: SGHDT, YYEEEE. The CDR3 has 16 amino acids. J lost 7 bases, V lost 4 bases, and 12 bases had no gene match. For the CDR3, the DNA is TGTGCCAGCAGCGATATAGGACAGGGGATTGGGAATGAGCAGTTCTTC. Translation: CASSDIGQGIGNEQFF.

The chain couples TRBV29-1 to TRBJ1-3; D is unresolved. The V gene's germline CDR1 is SQVTM and CDR2 ANQGSEA. The CDR3 loop spans 14 amino acids. The V and J ends lost 0 bases and 0 bases respectively, with 6 bases between them. The CDR3 bases are TGCAGCGTTGAAGATCTCGGCTCTGGAAACACCATATATTTT. As protein: CSVEDLGSGNTIYF.

CDR3 region: CASSEGRTLSYEQYF. The CDR3 DNA follows: TGTGCCAGCAGTGAGGGTCGCACACTCTCCTACGAGCAGTACTTC. J is TRBJ2-7 and V is TRBV6-1, with unresolved D. The CDR3 contains 15 residues. Germline CDR1 and CDR2: MNHNS and SASEGT. V was clipped by 3 bases and J by 0 bases, with 12 bases between them.

The chain carries TRBV5-6 and TRBJ1-5; 12 nucleotides match TRBD1. Germline values: CDR1 SGHDT, CDR2 YYEEEE. Losses at the gene ends were 0 bases for V and 6 bases for J; bases not matched to a gene: 1. The CDR3 has 15 residues. This CDR3 reads CASSLGDRGRQPQHF. In DNA, the CDR3 is TGTGCCAGCAGCTTGGGGGACAGGGGGCGTCAGCCCCAGCATTTT. The entire variable domain, with the rest obtained from reference TRBV5-6 and TRBJ1-5, is as follows: DAGVTQSPTHLIKTRGQQVTLRCSPKSGHDTVSWYQQALGQGPQFIFQYYEEEERQRGNFPDRFSGHQFPNYSSELNVNALLLGDSALYLCASSLGDRGRQPQHFGDGTRLSIL.

The chain links TRBV20-1 to TRBJ2-7, with D tentatively TRBD1 or TRBD2 (5 bases each). Trimming removed 5 bases from V and 4 bases from J, with 18 bases in between. Germline CDR1 DFQATT, CDR2 SNEGSKA (reference sequence). This CDR3 region has 14 residues. This chain's CDR3 is CSAVRTGWGYEQYF. The DNA for the CDR3 is TGCAGTGCTGTGAGGACGGGCTGGGGGTACGAGCAGTACTTC.

This CDR3 is CASSFPVQLGSPLHF. In DNA form, the CDR3 reads TGTGCCAGCAGCTTCCCCGTCCAGTTGGGTTCACCCCTCCACTTT. The chain employs TRBV7-8 and TRBJ1-6; D remains unclear. CDR3 length: 15 amino acids. Germline V gives CDR1 SGHVS, CDR2 FQNEAQ. Trimming pared 3 bases from V and 9 bases from J, leaving 15 bases between.

This clonotype was counted a few times. This chain links TRBV6-2 or TRBV6-3 with TRBJ1-1; 9 nucleotides line up with TRBD1. The CDR3 covers 15 residues. The germline V gene encodes CDR1 MNHEY and CDR2 SVGEGT. The junction had 12 bases not matched to a gene; V was cut back by 9 bases and J by 4 bases. The chain's CDR3 is CASRSTGGVGTEAFF. In nucleotides, the CDR3 is TGTGCCAGTAGATCGACAGGGGGGGTCGGCACTGAAGCTTTCTTT.

V usage is TRBV7-2 and J usage is TRBJ2-7; TRBD1 matches 7 bases. V lost 5 bases, J lost 3 bases, and 10 bases stayed unmatched. The V gene's germline CDR1 is SGHTA and CDR2 FQGNSA. The CDR3 extends over 15 amino acids. Here the CDR3 DNA reads TGTGCCAGCAGCCAAGTAGGGGGCGGCCTCTACGAGCAGTACTTC. This encodes CASSQVGGGLYEQYF.

This clonotype was detected a few times. This chain connects TRBV5-1 to TRBJ1-1, with D maybe TRBD1 (6 bases). Germline V gene data show CDR1 as SGHRS and CDR2 as YFSETQ. The CDR3 sequence is 15 residues long. Trimming stripped 0 bases from V and 5 bases from J, with 14 bases between. The chain's CDR3 is CASSLVRAGETEAFF. The CDR3 DNA reads as TGCGCCAGCAGCTTGGTACGGGCAGGGGAGACTGAAGCTTTCTTT.

This clonotype was recorded a few times. This chain connects TRBV7-9 to TRBJ1-2; unclear D gene. Per the germline V gene, CDR1 is SEHNR and CDR2 is FQNEAQ (reference sequence). This CDR3 region has 15 residues. Deletions cut 2 bases from V and 5 bases from J, with 15 bases between. The CDR3 sequence is CASSLSGALLYGYTF. CDR3 coding DNA: TGTGCCAGCAGCTTATCCGGCGCATTGCTGTATGGCTACACCTTC.

The CDR3 protein is CAGTLAESTDTQYF. As DNA, the CDR3 is TGTGCCGGCACCTTAGCGGAGAGCACAGATACGCAGTATTTT. The J gene is TRBJ2-3, the V gene TRBV6-1, with D possibly matching TRBD2 (6 bases). Germline loops: CDR1 MNHNS, CDR2 SASEGT. The CDR3 loop spans 14 amino acids. V was clipped by 11 bases and J by 0 bases, with 15 bases between them.

This clonotype came up a few times. This sequence joins TRBV5-1 and TRBJ2-5; 9 bases line up with TRBD1. After removal of 0 bases from V and 3 bases from J, the junction contained 3 bases not matched to a gene. CDR1 is SGHRS, CDR2 YFSETQ, per germline. The CDR3 totals 15 residues. The chain's CDR3 is CASSLGGTGKETQYF. DNA of the CDR3: TGCGCCAGCAGCTTGGGAGGGACAGGGAAAGAGACCCAGTACTTC.

The rearrangement joins TRBV12-3 or TRBV12-4 to TRBJ2-7; TRBD2 matches 12 bases. V shed 5 bases and J 2 bases; nucleotides not matched to a gene: 25. The CDR3 consists of 22 residues. The CDR3 DNA follows: TGTGCCAGCAGTCAAACGCCGGGGGTGTCTGCTAGCGGGAGGGTACGTCCCTACGAGCAGTACTTC. Protein: CASSQTPGVSASGRVRPYEQYF.

This chain joins TRBV27 and TRBJ1-5; 9 nucleotides agree with TRBD1. Trimming at V came to 5 bases and at J to 0 bases, leaving 11 bases not matched to a gene. The CDR3 runs 18 residues. Germline assignment: CDR1 MNHEY and CDR2 SMNVEV (reference sequence). The CDR3 DNA sequence: TGTGCCAGCAGTCTAACGGGACAGGGAATATATAGCAATCAGCCCCAGCATTTT. It encodes CASSLTGQGIYSNQPQHF.

This clonotype has more than one count but fewer than ten. The V call is TRBV7-9, the J call TRBJ1-2; 8 bases fit TRBD1. The CDR3 covers 13 residues. V lost 4 bases and J lost 8; bases outside the gene matches: 6. Germline V gives CDR1 SEHNR, CDR2 FQNEAQ (reference sequence). This CDR3 reads CASSWSQGVGYTF. The DNA of the CDR3 is TGTGCCAGCAGCTGGTCACAGGGGGTCGGCTACACCTTC.

This clonotype was seen ten or more times. Compared with germline, one end of the junction differs, possibly owing to a read error. The chain couples TRBV28 to TRBJ2-5; 7 nucleotides match TRBD1. Germline values: CDR1 MDHEN, CDR2 SYDVKM. The CDR3 loop spans 14 amino acids. CDR3 region: CASSLQGVQETQYF. The CDR3 DNA reads TGCGCCAGCAGCTTGCAGGGGGTCCAAGAGACCCAGTACTTC.

This clonotype was found a few times. V usage is TRBV11-1 and J usage is TRBJ2-7; 7 bases are a match to TRBD1. Germline V gene lookup returns CDR1 SGHAT and CDR2 FQDESV (reference sequence). Trimming cost V 7 bases and J 1 base; bases outside gene matches: 7. This CDR3 comprises 14 residues. The CDR3 sequence: CASKRQGLSYEQYF. The DNA for the CDR3 is TGTGCCAGCAAAAGACAGGGCTTATCCTACGAGCAGTACTTC.

This clonotype has only a few counts. This sequence joins TRBV20-1 and TRBJ2-3; unclear D gene. Per germline, CDR1 DFQATT and CDR2 SNEGSKA (reference sequence). V lost 6 bases and J 2 bases, leaving 15 bases between the germline ends. The CDR3 is made up of 14 amino acids. CDR3 bases: TGCAGTGCCCTTTCCCCTCAGTACACAGATACGCAGTATTTT. Amino acids: CSALSPQYTDTQYF.

This clonotype was observed once. An end of the junction does not agree with germline; a read error may underlie this. The chain recombines TRBV20-1 with TRBJ1-5; D is perhaps TRBD1 (5 bases). Germline V CDR1 and CDR2: DFQATT, SNEGSKA (reference sequence). CDR3 size: 12 residues. This chain's CDR3 is CSTSGAGQPQHF. The CDR3 DNA reads TGCAGTACTAGCGGGGCGGGTCAGCCCCAGCATTTT.

This clonotype has just a few counts. At one end the junction does not follow the germline gene, possibly because of a read error. The gene calls are TRBV10-3 and TRBJ2-1; 8 nucleotides agree with TRBD2. Germline V gene lookup returns CDR1 ENHRY and CDR2 SYGVKD. The CDR3 is 12 residues long. CDR3 coding DNA: TGTGCCATCAGTGAGAATAGCGGGGAGCAGGTCTTC. Its protein is CAISENSGEQVF.

The sample holds a few counts of this clonotype. The chain couples TRBV29-1 to TRBJ1-6, with D perhaps matching TRBD1 (5 bases). Germline V gene sequence: CDR1 SQVTM, CDR2 ANQGSEA. The V and J ends lost 4 bases and 7 bases respectively, with 14 bases between them. The CDR3 consists of 14 residues. Here the CDR3 DNA reads TGCAGCGTTGGGGACGGGATCCCCAATTCACCCCTCCACTTT. It yields the protein CSVGDGIPNSPLHF.

This chain links TRBV2 with TRBJ1-1; a weak D match, TRBD1 (6 bases). V lost 7 bases and J lost 1, with 13 bases in between. Germline lookup yields CDR1 SNHLY and CDR2 FYNNEI. The CDR3 consists of 14 residues. The DNA for the CDR3 is TGTGCCAGCAACAGGGAAGGGGGGAACACTGAAGCTTTCTTT. Encoded protein: CASNREGGNTEAFF.

The sample holds a few counts of this clonotype. The V gene is TRBV12-3 or TRBV12-4, the J gene TRBJ2-3; the D gene could be TRBD1 or TRBD2 (5 bases each). The CDR3 is made up of 15 amino acids. Deletions cut 2 bases from V and 2 bases from J, with 11 bases between. The CDR3 nucleotides are TGTGCCAGCAGTTTACAGGGACGCGACACAGATACGCAGTATTTT. Protein product: CASSLQGRDTDTQYF.

This clonotype occurred a few times. A junction boundary mismatches the germline segment, possibly from a read error. V usage is TRBV12-3 or TRBV12-4 and J usage is TRBJ1-2; the D is unclear. The CDR3 runs 11 residues. CDR3 amino acids: CASSYGDGCTF. The CDR3 coding sequence is TGTGCCAGCAGCTACGGGGATGGCTGCACCTTC.